What follows is one T cell receptor (beta chain) and its context. No antigen is known for it. A much bigger clone sits one base away, suggesting this may be a read error. Noted time point: newly diagnosed GD, antithyroid drugs for less than 3 months. There was RNA extracted from PBMCs, and the TCR library was made from it. Assembly of TCR beta libraries relied on iRepertoire HTBI primers together with Arm-PCR of CDR3 regions. TCRdb reanalysed the multiplex PCR reads using MiXCR and keeps one entry per CDR3 protein. Of about 240,000 distinct CDR3 sequences listed, roughly 21% are singletons. The sample is drawn from a study of regulatory T cells in long-lasting Graves disease. Germline V gene sequence: CDR1 ENHRY, CDR2 SYGVKD. This CDR3 contains 16 residues. Trimming removed 5 bases at V and 6 bases at J, with 23 bases between. Study conclusions and caveats: Among samples with persistent disease, TRBV28, TRBJ1-2 and TRBJ2-5 were favored.

The sample was peripheral blood mononuclear cells (PBMCs), taken at new diagnosis, from a patient treated with antithyroid drugs. The V and J genes are TRBV10-3 and TRBJ2-7; tentative D call: TRBD2 (6 bases). The TCR comes from a female donor with Graves disease. CDR3 sequence reads: CAISTASEAIGGEQYF. For the CDR3, the DNA is TGTGCCATCAGTACGGCTAGCGAGGCTATTGGAGGCGAGCAGTACTTC.